A single sample is the source of the 12 T cell receptor beta chains below, sequenced in a study of regulatory T cells in long-lasting Graves disease. Described time point: newly diagnosed GD, antithyroid drugs for less than 3 months. Following extraction of RNA from PBMCs, that RNA was used to make the TCR library. Arm-PCR of CDR3 regions and iRepertoire HTBI primers were used to build TCR beta libraries. TCRdb used MiXCR to reprocess the multiplex PCR reads, holding one entry per CDR3 protein. This table holds more than 450,000 distinct CDR3 sequences, around 12% found once. The data also belong to a second study, concerning T cells in Graves' hyperthyroidism and ophthalmopathy.

The sequencing used peripheral blood mononuclear cells (PBMCs), collected at new diagnosis, from a patient treated with antithyroid drugs. The receptors shown here come from a woman aged 30 to 39 with Graves disease.

This clonotype was detected ten times or more. The chain links TRBV6-5 to TRBJ1-2; 8 bases are shared with TRBD1. J was trimmed by 8 bases and V by 4 bases; bases with no gene match: 6. This CDR3 contains 13 residues. Germline assignment: CDR1 MNHEY and CDR2 SVGAGI. The CDR3 DNA reads as TGTGCCAGCAGTTCCGGACAGGGAAAAGGCTACACCTTC. It encodes CASSSGQGKGYTF.

V and J are TRBV7-9 and TRBJ2-7, with 9 bases matching TRBD1. Per germline, CDR1 SEHNR and CDR2 FQNEAQ (reference sequence). There are 14 residues in the CDR3. The trim removed 6 bases at V and 5 bases at J, leaving 8 bases unmatched. This CDR3 is CASSRQGVVHEQYF. The CDR3 bases are TGTGCCAGCAGTCGACAGGGGGTCGTGCACGAGCAGTACTTC. The whole variable domain, remainder taken from reference TRBV7-9 and TRBJ2-7, is DTGVSQNPRHKITKRGQNVTFRCDPISEHNRLYWYRQTLGQGPEFLTYFQNEAQLEKSRLLSDRFSAERPKGSFSTLEIQRTEQGDSAMYLCASSRQGVVHEQYFGPGTRLTVT.

This clonotype came up many times. The genes are TRBV10-3 and TRBJ2-1; TRBD1 or TRBD2 may be the D gene (5 bases each). Trimming took 2 bases from V and 7 from J, leaving 12 bases between them. The CDR3 totals 14 residues. The germline V gene has CDR1 ENHRY and CDR2 SYGVKD. CDR3 sequence (DNA): TGTGCCATCAGTGAGACCGGGACCGAAAATGAGCAGTTCTTC. This encodes CAISETGTENEQFF.

The chain links TRBV5-6 to TRBJ2-6, with 7 bases fitting TRBD2. The germline V gene encodes CDR1 SGHDT and CDR2 YYEEEE. Trimming took 0 bases from V and 16 from J; bases not matched to a gene: 7. This CDR3 spans 13 amino acids. The CDR3 reads CASSLGGGSVLTF. In DNA, the CDR3 is TGTGCCAGCAGCTTGGGGGGAGGGTCTGTGCTGACTTTC.

This clonotype was seen many times. The chain couples TRBV5-6 to TRBJ2-5, with D possibly TRBD2 on 6 matching bases. Germline assignment: CDR1 SGHDT and CDR2 YYEEEE. The V end was cut by 5 bases, the J end by 1 base, with 12 bases between. The CDR3 has 14 residues. The DNA for the CDR3 is TGTGCCAGCAGTATGGGGGGTCGCCAAGAGACCCAGTACTTC. Its protein is CASSMGGRQETQYF.

This rearrangement joins TRBV6-1 to TRBJ1-2; TRBD1 is a possible D gene (5 bases). V shed 2 bases and J shed 4 bases, with 14 bases lying between them. The CDR3 loop spans 15 amino acids. Germline assignment: CDR1 MNHNS and CDR2 SASEGT. The CDR3 protein is CASSERPRGSYGYTF. Written as DNA, the CDR3 is TGTGCCAGCAGTGAAAGGCCGAGGGGATCCTATGGCTACACCTTC.

At least ten counts were recorded for this clonotype. The chain combines TRBV11-3 with TRBJ2-5; D not certain. Germline CDR1 and CDR2: SGHNT and YENEEA. The CDR3 has 14 residues. V was pared by 2 bases and J by 2 bases, with 9 bases between. The CDR3 region has the DNA TGTGCCAGCAGCTTATTCGTCAGGCAAGAGACCCAGTACTTC. Residues: CASSLFVRQETQYF.

The sample holds many counts of this clonotype. This chain uses TRBV18 with TRBJ2-1, with 13 positions matching TRBD2. From germline, CDR1 is KGHSH and CDR2 LQKENI. The length of the CDR3 is 15 residues. The ends lost 5 bases at V and 8 bases at J; junction bases unmatched: 6. CDR3 sequence: CASSGLAGDIHEQFF. The DNA for the CDR3 is TGTGCCAGCTCAGGACTAGCGGGAGATATCCATGAGCAGTTCTTC.

There are many counts of this clonotype. The chain couples TRBV20-1 to TRBJ2-7; D remains ambiguous. Germline V gives CDR1 DFQATT, CDR2 SNEGSKA (reference sequence). The CDR3 consists of 12 residues. Trimming shortened V by 1 base and J by 1 base, and 5 bases separated the two germline ends. This chain's CDR3 is CSARAASYEQYF. CDR3 nucleotides: TGCAGTGCTAGAGCGGCATCCTACGAGCAGTACTTC.

This clonotype occurred a few times. V and J are TRBV30 and TRBJ1-5, with 7 bases identical to TRBD1. The length of the CDR3 is 14 residues. V lost 6 bases and J lost 6; bases outside the gene matches: 11. CDR1 is GTSNPN and CDR2 is SVGIG in the germline V gene (reference sequence). The CDR3 protein is CACSTGTVAQPQHF. The CDR3 DNA is TGTGCCTGTTCTACCGGGACAGTGGCTCAGCCCCAGCATTTT.

The table lists this clonotype with a few counts. The CDR3 end shows no conserved phenylalanine or tryptophan, and so a read error is likely. The chain has TRBV6-1 and TRBJ1-1; 7 bases line up with TRBD1. Germline assignment: CDR1 MNHNS and CDR2 SASEGT. This CDR3 contains 14 residues. After removal of 6 bases from V and 1 base from J, the junction contained 5 bases not matched to a gene. The CDR3 region is CASRKGARNTEAFL. DNA of the CDR3: TGTGCCAGCAGAAAGGGGGCGCGGAACACTGAAGCTTTCCTT.

This clonotype showed up just a few times. This chain joins TRBV4-3 and TRBJ1-2, with D possibly matching TRBD1 (5 bases). Germline lookup yields CDR1 LGHNA and CDR2 YSLEER. V dropped 1 base and J dropped 5 bases, with 14 bases sitting between them. The CDR3 sequence is 15 residues long. CDR3 nucleotides: TGCGCCAGCAGCCAAGCCATGGGGGGAAAATATGGCTACACCTTC. It yields the protein CASSQAMGGKYGYTF.